Below, 18 T cell receptor beta chains from the same sample are listed, as sequenced in a study of blood T cells in healthy people across ages. Primed by a sample-barcoded 5' primer and a J-beta primer mix, a second PCR proceeded for 7 to 11 cycles. TCRdb re-analysed the 5' RACE reads in MiXCR, keeping a single row per CDR3 protein. The repertoire has 650,000 to 700,000 distinct CDR3 sequences, under 65% of them found once; the top ten carry around an eighth. Sequenced: blood. All receptors derive from a woman at least 80 years old in good health.

The chain has TRBV18 and TRBJ1-6; D gene uncertain. Germline V gene lookup returns CDR1 KGHSH and CDR2 LQKENI. The CDR3 has 14 residues. Trimming pared 6 bases from V and 9 bases from J, leaving 15 bases between. The CDR3 reads CASSLGPTTSPLHF. Written as DNA, the CDR3 is TGTGCCAGCTCTCTAGGGCCCACGACTTCACCCCTCCACTTT.

In this sample, this clonotype turned up once. This sequence joins TRBV27 and TRBJ2-1; D gene ambiguous. CDR1 is MNHEY, CDR2 SMNVEV, per germline (reference sequence). The CDR3 has 16 amino acids. V shed 3 bases and J shed 3 bases, with 15 bases lying between them. The chain's CDR3 is CASSFLTQVGYNEQFF. CDR3 nucleotides: TGTGCCAGCAGTTTTCTGACTCAGGTCGGCTACAATGAGCAGTTCTTC.

In the case of this clonotype: Just one base apart from a much larger clone, this may be a read error. The chain links TRBV6-2 or TRBV6-3 to TRBJ2-7; the D gene is possibly TRBD2 (6 bases). The CDR3 has 15 residues. Trimming shortened V by 8 bases and J by 5 bases, and 22 bases separated the two germline ends. CDR1 MNHEY and CDR2 SVGEGT come from the germline V gene. CDR3 sequence: CASLPGGPATNEQYF. The CDR3 nucleotides read TGTGCCAGCCTCCCCGGGGGACCAGCGACCAACGAGCAGTACTTC.

This clonotype has only a few counts. One end of the junction fails to match germline, which may point to a read error. The V gene is TRBV6-5, the J gene TRBJ2-1; TRBD1 might be the D (5 bases). The CDR3 loop spans 15 amino acids. Germline loops: CDR1 MNHEY, CDR2 SVGAGI. CDR3: CASNYARGVYNEQFF. CDR3 bases: TGTGCCAGCAATTACGCAAGGGGTGTTTACAATGAGCAGTTCTTC.

This clonotype was picked up a small number of times. A much larger clonotype is one base distant, so this may be a read error. The DNA for the CDR3 is TGTGCCAGCAGCTGGGGGACAGCCTACGAGCAGTACTTC. Residues: CASSWGTAYEQYF. The V call is TRBV5-5, the J call TRBJ2-4; TRBD1 agrees at 7 bases. Matching the DNA end better, TRBJ2-7 makes the J call doubtful. This CDR3 has 13 amino acids. Per germline, CDR1 SGHKS and CDR2 YYEKEE (reference sequence).

This clonotype has more than one count but fewer than ten. The chain couples TRBV7-9 to TRBJ2-3; either TRBD1 or TRBD2 may supply D (5 bases each). Germline V gene data show CDR1 as SEHNR and CDR2 as FQNEAQ (reference sequence). This CDR3 contains 14 residues. Trimming removed 3 bases from V and 4 bases from J, with 11 bases in between. CDR3 in DNA: TGTGCCAGCAGCTTCACGAGGGGAGCAGATACGCAGTATTTT. It encodes CASSFTRGADTQYF.

In its sample, this clonotype was seen many times. The chain recombines TRBV9 with TRBJ2-3; perhaps TRBD2 as D (6 bases). The CDR3 is 14 residues long. Trimming removed 7 bases at V and 1 base at J, with 13 bases between. CDR1 and CDR2 from the germline V gene are SGDLS and YYNGEE. Here the CDR3 DNA reads TGTGCCAGCGGGATTGGCGGGGGCACAGATACGCAGTATTTT. Encoded protein: CASGIGGGTDTQYF.

The chain employs TRBV6-1 and TRBJ2-7; possible D gene TRBD2, 5 bases. The CDR3 is 15 amino acids. The V and J ends lost 0 bases and 0 bases respectively, with 9 bases between them. Per the germline V gene, CDR1 is MNHNS and CDR2 is SASEGT. Here the CDR3 reads CASSEARASSYEQYF. For the CDR3, the DNA is TGTGCCAGCAGTGAAGCGCGGGCGAGCTCCTACGAGCAGTACTTC.

The chain is built from TRBV4-1 and TRBJ2-1, with D perhaps matching TRBD2 (6 bases). Trimming shortened V by 0 bases and J by 0 bases, and 27 bases separated the two germline ends. In germline, CDR1 is MGHRA, CDR2 YSYEKL. This CDR3 is built from 22 residues. CDR3 nucleotides: TGCGCCAGCAGCCAAGATCAAGTCGCGGGACCTCGATTTAGGAGCTCCTACAATGAGCAGTTCTTC. This translates into CASSQDQVAGPRFRSSYNEQFF.

This clonotype was observed once. The V gene is TRBV6-5, the J gene TRBJ2-6; D uncertain. The CDR3 has 17 amino acids. Trimming took 2 bases from V and 0 from J, leaving 11 bases between them. CDR1 MNHEY and CDR2 SVGAGI come from the germline V gene. Here the CDR3 reads CASSYPISRSGANVLTF. Here the CDR3 DNA reads TGTGCCAGCAGTTACCCGATAAGCCGCTCTGGGGCCAACGTCCTGACTTTC.

The chain carries TRBV6-5 and TRBJ2-1; possible D gene TRBD2, 5 bases. Germline CDR1 is MNHEY and CDR2 is SVGAGI. Trimming cost V 8 bases and J 6 bases, with 14 bases left between them. The CDR3 spans 13 residues. The CDR3 DNA follows: TGTGCCAGCGCGGCCCCGGGGATCAATGAGCAGTTCTTC. Protein product: CASAAPGINEQFF.

About this clonotype itself: At one boundary the junction diverges from the germline segment, which might be a read error. The chain has TRBV3-1 and TRBJ2-5, with D possibly being TRBD1 or TRBD2 (5 bases each). Germline loops: CDR1 LGHDT, CDR2 YNNKEL (reference sequence). The CDR3 runs to 15 residues. The CDR3 sequence: CASGQTGRGQETQYF. In DNA, the CDR3 is TGTGCCAGCGGCCAGACGGGACGTGGGCAAGAGACCCAGTACTTC.

This clonotype occurred a few times. The V gene is TRBV6-2 or TRBV6-3, the J gene TRBJ2-2; 8 positions agree with TRBD1. The J segment lost 3 bases and the V segment lost 5 bases, leaving 5 bases of the junction unmatched. The CDR3 is 15 residues long. Per the germline V gene, CDR1 is MNHEY and CDR2 is SVGEGT. In DNA, the CDR3 is TGTGCCAGCAGTGAGGGACAGGCCCACACCGGGGAGCTGTTTTTT. The encoded protein is CASSEGQAHTGELFF.

The chain recombines TRBV27 with TRBJ2-7; TRBD1 matches at 7 bases. The CDR3 spans 16 residues. Germline V gives CDR1 MNHEY, CDR2 SMNVEV (reference sequence). J was trimmed by 0 bases and V by 3 bases; bases with no gene match: 8. Written as DNA, the CDR3 is TGTGCCAGCAGTTTCTCGAGGGACAGCCTCTCCTACGAGCAGTACTTC. Its protein product is CASSFSRDSLSYEQYF.

This chain joins TRBV29-1 and TRBJ2-4, with 11 bases matching TRBD1. The J call may not be correct, given that the DNA end is closer to TRBJ2-7. From germline, CDR1 is SQVTM and CDR2 ANQGSEA. The CDR3 runs to 13 residues. The CDR3 region has the DNA TGCAGCGCTGGGACAGGGGGAGGTAACGAGCAGTACTTC. Protein sequence: CSAGTGGGNEQYF.

V gene TRBV2 combines with J gene TRBJ1-2, with a weak D call TRBD1 (5 bases). V was shortened by 4 bases and J by 8 bases, with 14 bases between the two germline ends. This CDR3 comprises 13 residues. Germline V gives CDR1 SNHLY, CDR2 FYNNEI. The CDR3 sequence is CASSGEVRDGYTF. For the CDR3, the DNA is TGTGCCAGCAGTGGTGAGGTGAGGGACGGCTACACCTTC.

This clonotype has at least ten counts. J is TRBJ2-1 and V is TRBV27; a possible D gene is TRBD1 (6 bases). Trimming cost V 9 bases and J 6 bases, with 15 bases left between them. This CDR3 spans 13 amino acids. The germline CDR1 and CDR2 sequences are MNHEY and SMNVEV (reference sequence). The CDR3 sequence is CASGQGSVNEQFF. The CDR3 DNA reads as TGTGCCAGTGGGCAGGGGAGTGTCAATGAGCAGTTCTTC.

The rearrangement joins TRBV3-1 to TRBJ2-5; D is possibly TRBD2 (5 bases). V dropped 1 base and J dropped 8 bases, with 14 bases sitting between them. The V gene's germline CDR1 is LGHDT and CDR2 YNNKEL (reference sequence). The CDR3 length is 14 residues. CDR3 protein: CASSQGRNGKTQYF. CDR3 in DNA: TGTGCCAGCAGCCAAGGCCGCAACGGGAAAACCCAGTACTTC.